This T cell receptor beta chain derives from a study of T cell repertoires in cytomegalovirus infection. Study-level information: Public TCR beta signatures marked donors with CMV infection and the matching HLA. Study-level points and caveats: It was HLA-C-restricted CMV-specific TCR beta clonotypes that dominated the response ex vivo. Based on cumulative public TCR beta family frequency, carriers of CMV plus the relevant HLA were identified.

MiXCR was run by TCRdb on the reads, yielding one entry per CDR3 protein. Of roughly 81,000 distinct CDR3 sequences listed, more than 3.5% are singletons. There are many counts of this clonotype. The antigen is undetermined. Trimming cost V 8 bases and J 8 bases, with 16 bases left between them. This CDR3 spans 13 amino acids. Germline-derived CDR1 and CDR2 are ENHRY and SYGVKD. The chain couples TRBV10-3 to TRBJ1-3, with a possible D match to TRBD1 (5 bases). The sequence was obtained from a human donor in good health (CMV status not recorded). Some clones in this sample may be carry-over from other donors' samples. The sequencing sample was made of PBMCs. Here the CDR3 DNA reads TGTGCCATCGGAACCCCGGGGGGATACACCATATATTTT. Translated, it gives CAIGTPGGYTIYF.